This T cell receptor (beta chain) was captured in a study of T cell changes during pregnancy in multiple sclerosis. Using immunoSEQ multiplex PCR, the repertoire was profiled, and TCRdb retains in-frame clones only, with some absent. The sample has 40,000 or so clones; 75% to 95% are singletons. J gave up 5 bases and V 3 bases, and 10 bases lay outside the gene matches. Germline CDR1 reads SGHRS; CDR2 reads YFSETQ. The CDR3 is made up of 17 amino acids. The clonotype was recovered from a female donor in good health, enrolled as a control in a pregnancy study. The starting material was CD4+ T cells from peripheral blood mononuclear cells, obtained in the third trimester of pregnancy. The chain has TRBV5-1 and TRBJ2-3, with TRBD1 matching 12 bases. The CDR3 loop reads CASSSNPGQGAGDTQYF. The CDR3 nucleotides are TGCGCCAGCAGCTCAAACCCGGGACAGGGGGCGGGAGATACGCAGTATTTT.